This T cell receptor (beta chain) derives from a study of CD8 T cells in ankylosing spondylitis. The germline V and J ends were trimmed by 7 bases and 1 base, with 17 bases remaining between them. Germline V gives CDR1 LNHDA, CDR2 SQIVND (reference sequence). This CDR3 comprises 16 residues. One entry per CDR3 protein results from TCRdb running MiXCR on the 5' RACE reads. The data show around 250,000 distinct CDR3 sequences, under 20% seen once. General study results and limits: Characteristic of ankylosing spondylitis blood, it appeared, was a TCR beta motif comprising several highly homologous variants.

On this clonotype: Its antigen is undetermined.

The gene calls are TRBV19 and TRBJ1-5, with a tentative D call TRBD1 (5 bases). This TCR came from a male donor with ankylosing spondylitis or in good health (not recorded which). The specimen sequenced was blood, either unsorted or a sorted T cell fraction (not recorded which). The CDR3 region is CASTKAQGVSNQPQHF. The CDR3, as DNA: TGTGCCAGTACCAAGGCCCAGGGAGTAAGCAATCAGCCCCAGCATTTT.